This T cell receptor beta chain emerged from a study of blood T cell repertoires in COVID-19. The CDR3 has 15 amino acids. Germline CDR1 KGHSH, CDR2 LQKENI. Trimming cost V 3 bases and J 5 bases; bases outside gene matches: 7. This clone has only one observation. Repertoires were generated with immunoSEQ multiplex PCR, while TCRdb's copy carries only in-frame clones and drops some. This sample has about 210,000 clones, with 83% found just once. The clonotype comes from a woman between 45 and 60 years old with acute or convalescent COVID-19. The gene calls are TRBV18 and TRBJ2-1; 7 bases map to TRBD2. Sequenced input: peripheral blood. The CDR3: CASSPGRERDNEQFF. CDR3 nucleotides: TGTGCCAGCTCACCGGGGCGGGAGCGAGACAATGAGCAGTTCTTC.